This TCR beta chain was obtained from a study of cytomegalovirus exposure and HLA in healthy donors. Findings and limits, study-wide: 87-base-pair reads could not separate some V segments, including TRBV6-2 and TRBV6-3.

The study ran its PCR with 60 Vbeta and 13 Jbeta primers. TCRdb keeps only in-frame clones here, not all; method: immunoSEQ multiplex PCR. The sample yields some 180,000 clones, 80% seen once. Germline CDR1 SGHTA, CDR2 FQGTGA. The trim removed 6 bases at V and 5 bases at J, leaving 8 bases unmatched. CDR3 size: 15 residues. As regards this clone: Its antigen is still unknown.

The clonotype was recovered from a woman in her twenties or thirties in good health and CMV-seronegative. V usage is TRBV7-3 and J usage is TRBJ2-2, with 8 bases matching TRBD2. The sample was PBMCs. The CDR3 DNA reads as TGTGCCAGCAGTACCGGGACTAGTAGAACCGGGGAGCTGTTTTTT. Its translation is CASSTGTSRTGELFF.